The 9 T cell receptor beta chains below come from one sample, sequenced in a study of T cell responses to AZD1222 COVID-19 vaccine. Only in-frame clones appear in the TCRdb table, and some are missing; sequencing was by immunoSEQ multiplex PCR. The sample includes 90,000 to 100,000 clones, almost 90% of them seen just once. Sequencing used peripheral blood, obtained 28 days after the second AZD1222 dose. These receptors were taken from an adult who received the AZD1222 COVID-19 vaccine.

V is TRBV19 and J is TRBJ1-5, with 7 positions matching TRBD1. Germline assignment: CDR1 LNHDA and CDR2 SQIVND (reference sequence). V shed 6 bases and J 3 bases; nucleotides not matched to a gene: 11. CDR3 length: 16 residues. The CDR3 here is CASRPTGQNFNQPQHF. CDR3 nucleotide sequence: TGTGCCAGTAGACCAACGGGACAGAACTTCAATCAGCCCCAGCATTTT.

The chain employs TRBV27 and TRBJ2-1; 7 bases are shared with TRBD1. CDR3 size: 15 residues. J was trimmed by 9 bases and V by 5 bases; bases with no gene match: 13. Germline lookup yields CDR1 MNHEY and CDR2 SMNVEV (reference sequence). CDR3 loop: CASSQPGQSFLEQFF. Written as DNA, the CDR3 is TGTGCCAGCAGTCAACCGGGACAGTCTTTTCTTGAGCAGTTCTTC.

The V gene is TRBV3-1 (or the pseudogene TRBV3-2), the J gene TRBJ2-5; D is unresolved. The germline V gene encodes CDR1 LGHDT and CDR2 YNNKEL (reference sequence). The CDR3 has 11 amino acids. Trimming took off 0 bases at V and 4 bases at J, with 0 bases between the two ends. In nucleotides, the CDR3 is TGTGCCAGCAGCCAAGAAGAGACCCAGTACTTC. As protein: CASSQEETQYF.

The chain links TRBV21-1 to TRBJ2-1; TRBD2 is the table's D call, not checked against the DNA. TRBV21-1 is a listed pseudogene. The CDR3 is 13 residues long. The CDR3 loop reads CASSNLCVNEQFF. Here the CDR3 DNA reads TGTGCCAGCAGCAATCTATGTGTCAATGAGCAGTTCTTC.

A few counts support this clone. This chain joins TRBV5-5 and TRBJ2-7; D is ambiguous. Trimming removed 7 bases from V and 3 bases from J, with 11 bases in between. This CDR3 contains 12 residues. Germline CDR1 SGHKS, CDR2 YYEKEE (reference sequence). The CDR3 loop is CASSGSHYEQYF. For the CDR3, the DNA is TGTGCCAGCTCGGGCTCGCACTACGAGCAGTACTTC. Together with reference TRBV5-5 and TRBJ2-7, the CDR3 gives the full variable domain: DAGVTQSPTHLIKTRGQQVTLRCSPISGHKSVSWYQQVLGQGPQFIFQYYEKEERGRGNFPDRFSARQFPNYSSELNVNALLLGDSALYLCASSGSHYEQYFGPGTRLTVT.

This clone showed up just once. The chain has TRBV3-1 (or the pseudogene TRBV3-2) and TRBJ2-1; 10 nucleotides line up with TRBD2. The CDR3 is made up of 19 amino acids. CDR1 is LGHDT, CDR2 YNNKEL, per germline (reference sequence). The trim removed 1 base at V and 7 bases at J, leaving 16 bases unmatched. DNA of the CDR3: TGTGCCAGCAGCCAAGTGGGAGCGAGAGGGGGACTAGCGTTGAATGAGCAGTTCTTC. Its protein product is CASSQVGARGGLALNEQFF.

The rearrangement links TRBV10-3 to TRBJ2-2; perhaps D is TRBD1 or TRBD2 (6 bases each). The CDR3 sequence is 15 residues long. V shed 5 bases and J shed 0 bases, with 10 bases lying between them. CDR1 ENHRY and CDR2 SYGVKD come from the germline V gene. CDR3 in amino acids: CAISKGGSNTGELFF. In DNA, the CDR3 is TGTGCCATCAGTAAGGGGGGATCGAACACCGGGGAGCTGTTTTTT.

V is TRBV11-3 and J is TRBJ1-1; D call uncertain. V was shortened by 3 bases and J by 1 base, with 6 bases between the two germline ends. Germline lookup yields CDR1 SGHNT and CDR2 YENEEA. The CDR3 extends over 13 amino acids. CDR3 sequence (DNA): TGTGCCAGCAGCTTCCAGTCGAACACTGAAGCTTTCTTT. This translates into CASSFQSNTEAFF.

The chain recombines TRBV27 with TRBJ2-4; D might be TRBD2 (6 bases). The CDR3 length is 15 residues. Trimming left V 5 bases short and J 0 bases short, with 11 bases between. Germline lookup yields CDR1 MNHEY and CDR2 SMNVEV (reference sequence). In nucleotides, the CDR3 is TGTGCCAGCAGTGGGCGGGGCCTAGCCAAAAACATTCAGTACTTC. Its translation is CASSGRGLAKNIQYF.